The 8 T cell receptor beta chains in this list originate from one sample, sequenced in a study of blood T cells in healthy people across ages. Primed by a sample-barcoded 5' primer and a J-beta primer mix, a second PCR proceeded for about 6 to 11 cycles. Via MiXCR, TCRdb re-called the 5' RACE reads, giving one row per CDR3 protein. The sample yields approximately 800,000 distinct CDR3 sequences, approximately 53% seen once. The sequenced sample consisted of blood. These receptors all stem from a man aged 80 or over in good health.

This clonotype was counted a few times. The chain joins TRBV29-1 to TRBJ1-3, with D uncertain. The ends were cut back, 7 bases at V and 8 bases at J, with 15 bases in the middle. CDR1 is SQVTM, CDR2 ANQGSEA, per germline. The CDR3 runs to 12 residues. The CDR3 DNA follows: TGCAGCGGGATCAGCGGGGTCGACACCATATATTTT. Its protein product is CSGISGVDTIYF. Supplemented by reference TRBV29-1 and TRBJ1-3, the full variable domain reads SAVISQKPSRDICQRGTSLTIQCQVDSQVTMMFWYRQQPGQSLTLIATANQGSEATYESGFVIDKFPISRPNLTFSTLTVSNMSPEDSSIYLCSGISGVDTIYFGEGSWLTVV.

CDR3 coding DNA: TGCGCCAGCAGCTTCGGACTAGCGGCGTCGAGAGAGACCCAGTACTTC. It translates to CASSFGLAASRETQYF. The V call is TRBV5-1, the J call TRBJ2-5, with 10 bases aligning to TRBD2. The CDR3 is 16 amino acids. The trim removed 2 bases at V and 4 bases at J, leaving 8 bases unmatched. The germline gives CDR1 SGHRS, CDR2 YFSETQ. Full variable domain (rest looked up from reference TRBV5-1 and TRBJ2-5): KAGVTQTPRYLIKTRGQQVTLSCSPISGHRSVSWYQQTPGQGLQFLFEYFSETQRNKGNFPGRFSGRQFSNSRSEMNVSTLELGDSALYLCASSFGLAASRETQYFGPGTRLLVL.

CDR3 loop: CAISEAAGRDNEQFF. CDR3 DNA sequence: TGTGCCATCAGCGAGGCGGCCGGGAGAGACAATGAGCAGTTCTTC. The chain links TRBV10-3 to TRBJ2-1; possibly TRBD2 for D (6 bases). The CDR3 extends over 15 amino acids. From germline, CDR1 is ENHRY and CDR2 SYGVKD. V shed 6 bases and J shed 5 bases, with 17 bases lying between them.

CDR3 nucleotides: TGCGCCAGCAGGCCAACGCCAGGGAACACTGAAGCTTTCTTT. Protein product: CASRPTPGNTEAFF. The chain is built from TRBV5-1 and TRBJ1-1, with no clear D. This CDR3 region has 14 residues. V lost 5 bases and J 1 base, leaving 12 bases between the germline ends. Germline V CDR1 and CDR2: SGHRS, YFSETQ.

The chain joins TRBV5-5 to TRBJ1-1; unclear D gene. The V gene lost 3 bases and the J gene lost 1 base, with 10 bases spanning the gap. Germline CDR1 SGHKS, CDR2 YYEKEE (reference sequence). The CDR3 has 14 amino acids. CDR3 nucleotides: TGTGCCAGCAGCTCGCGGTTATGGAACACTGAAGCTTTCTTT. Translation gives CASSSRLWNTEAFF.

This CDR3 reads CASSWARSSYEQYF. CDR3 coding DNA: TGCGCCAGCAGCTGGGCCAGGAGCTCCTACGAGCAGTACTTC. This chain links TRBV5-1 with TRBJ2-7; D not resolved. Trimming removed 3 bases from V and 0 bases from J, with 10 bases in between. This CDR3 has 14 residues. Germline lookup yields CDR1 SGHRS and CDR2 YFSETQ.

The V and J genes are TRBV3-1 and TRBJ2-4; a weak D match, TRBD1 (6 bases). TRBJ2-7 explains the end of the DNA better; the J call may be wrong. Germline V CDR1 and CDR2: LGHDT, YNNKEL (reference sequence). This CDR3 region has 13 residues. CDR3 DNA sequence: TGTGCCAGCAGCCAATGGGACAACTACGAGCAGTACTTC. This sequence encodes CASSQWDNYEQYF.

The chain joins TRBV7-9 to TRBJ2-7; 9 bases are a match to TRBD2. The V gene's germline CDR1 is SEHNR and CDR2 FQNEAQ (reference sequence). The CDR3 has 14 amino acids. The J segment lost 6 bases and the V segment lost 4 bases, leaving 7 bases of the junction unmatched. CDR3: CASSSRGLAFEQYF. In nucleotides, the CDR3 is TGTGCCAGCAGCTCGAGGGGACTAGCCTTCGAGCAGTACTTC.